Here is one T cell receptor (beta chain) with its context. Assay used: immunoSEQ multiplex PCR; TCRdb lists only in-frame clones, some missing. Of over 65,000 clones in the sample, around four fifths are singletons; the top ten hold over 15%. The length of the CDR3 is 16 residues. With V trimmed by 5 bases and J by 6 bases, 12 bases remained unmatched. Germline V gene data show CDR1 as SGHRS and CDR2 as YFSETQ. These data belong to a study of blood T cell repertoires in COVID-19. Study-level information: Sample material is recorded as cDNA or gDNA derived from T cells, B-cell-depleted T cells, or PBMCs.

The chain uses TRBV5-1 and TRBJ2-2; 8 positions agree with TRBD1. The sequenced material came from peripheral blood. The TCR comes from a man at least 80 years old with active or convalescent COVID-19. In DNA, the CDR3 is TGCGCCAGCAGTCCCGGAAACAGGGGGTCTTCCGGGGAGCTGTTTTTT. It is translated as CASSPGNRGSSGELFF.